Listed below are T cell receptor beta chains from one sample, sequenced in a study of shared clonotypes between healthy human individuals. TCRdb keeps only in-frame clones here, not all; method: immunoSEQ multiplex PCR. The table lists about 820,000 clones, about 92% of them singletons. The sample was naive CD8+ T cells sorted from blood. These receptors originate from a man aged 30 to 45 in good health. CDR3s include the opening cysteine and the closing phenylalanine or tryptophan. D genes are given only for firm matches.

CDR3aa: CASSFSGPYNEQFF
d_gene: .
j_gene: TRBJ2-1
v_gene: TRBV7-8

CDR3aa: CASSYGQTNTEAFF
d_gene: .
j_gene: TRBJ1-1
v_gene: TRBV6-5

CDR3aa: CASSYQVEVNQPQHF
d_gene: .
j_gene: TRBJ1-5
v_gene: TRBV28

CDR3aa: CASSPYRGPSYEQYF
d_gene: .
j_gene: TRBJ2-7
v_gene: TRBV19

CDR3aa: CASRPRGPSPDTQYF
d_gene: TRBD1
j_gene: TRBJ2-3
v_gene: TRBV7-9

CDR3aa: CASSTAGSREAQYF
d_gene: TRBD2
j_gene: TRBJ2-7
v_gene: TRBV7-6

CDR3aa: CASSLDGRLNEQFF
d_gene: TRBD2
j_gene: TRBJ2-1
v_gene: TRBV7-9

CDR3aa: CAREGRLSGREGEQFF
d_gene: TRBD2
j_gene: TRBJ2-1
v_gene: TRBV2

CDR3aa: CASSRWTGSWYEQYF
d_gene: .
j_gene: TRBJ2-7
v_gene: TRBV7-2

CDR3aa: CASSFYLNTGELFF
d_gene: .
j_gene: TRBJ2-2
v_gene: TRBV27

CDR3aa: CASSLGTYYNEQFF
d_gene: .
j_gene: TRBJ2-1
v_gene: TRBV11-2

CDR3aa: CASSPAGGLTDTQYF
d_gene: TRBD2
j_gene: TRBJ2-3
v_gene: TRBV7-9

CDR3aa: CASTPTGDRGYTF
d_gene: TRBD1
j_gene: TRBJ1-2
v_gene: TRBV9

CDR3aa: CASSLPLAGGDTDTQYF
d_gene: TRBD2
j_gene: TRBJ2-3
v_gene: TRBV7-3

CDR3aa: CASSEWDTNNEQFF
d_gene: .
j_gene: TRBJ2-1
v_gene: TRBV6-1

CDR3aa: CSVGLVYNEQFF
d_gene: TRBD2
j_gene: TRBJ2-1
v_gene: TRBV29-1

CDR3aa: CAISQESQGQGYGYTF
d_gene: .
j_gene: TRBJ1-2
v_gene: TRBV10-3

CDR3aa: CASSPSMDKSYEQYF
d_gene: .
j_gene: TRBJ2-7
v_gene: TRBV6-5

CDR3aa: CAGRAGGESEAFF
d_gene: TRBD1
j_gene: TRBJ1-1
v_gene: TRBV28

CDR3aa: CATWGSGRKGNEQFF
d_gene: TRBD2
j_gene: TRBJ2-1
v_gene: TRBV19

CDR3aa: CASSATGGSNQPQHF
d_gene: .
j_gene: TRBJ1-5
v_gene: TRBV6-5